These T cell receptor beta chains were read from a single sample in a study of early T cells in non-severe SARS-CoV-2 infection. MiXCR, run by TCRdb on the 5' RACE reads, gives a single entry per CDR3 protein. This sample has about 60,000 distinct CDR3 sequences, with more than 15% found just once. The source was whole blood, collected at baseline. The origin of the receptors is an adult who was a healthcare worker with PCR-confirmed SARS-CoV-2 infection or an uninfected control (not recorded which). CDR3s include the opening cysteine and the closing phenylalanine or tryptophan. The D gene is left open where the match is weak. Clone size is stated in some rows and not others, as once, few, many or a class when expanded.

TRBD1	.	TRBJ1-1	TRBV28	TGTGCCAGCACCCAAAGGAACAGGGGGTTGGCTTTCTTT	CASTQRNRGLAFF
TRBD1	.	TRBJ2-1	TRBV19	TGTGCCAGTAGTATAGTGGCAGGGGGCGTCTTGGATGAGCAGTTCTTC	CASSIVAGGVLDEQFF
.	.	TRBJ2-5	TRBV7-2	TGTGCCAGCAGCTTAGTCGTTGCGGAGACCCAGTACTTC	CASSLVVAETQYF
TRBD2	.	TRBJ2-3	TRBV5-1	TGCGCCAGCAGCTCACTAGCGGGGGGAAATACGCAGTATTTT	CASSSLAGGNTQYF
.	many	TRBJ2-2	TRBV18	TGTGCCAGCTCACCGGGAGTACAGGGCGTCGGGGAGCTGTTTTTT	CASSPGVQGVGELFF
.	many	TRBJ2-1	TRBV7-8	TGTGCCAGCAGCGACAACAGGGCTACCTACAATGAGCAGTTCTTC	CASSDNRATYNEQFF
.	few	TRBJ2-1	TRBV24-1	TGTGCCACCAGTCTGGGCGGCTACAATGAGCAGTTCTTC	CATSLGGYNEQFF
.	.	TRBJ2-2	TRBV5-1	TGCGCCATCAGAAAGGGAGTCGGGCACACCGGGGAGCTGTTTTTT	CAIRKGVGHTGELFF
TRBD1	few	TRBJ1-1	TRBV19	TGTGCCAGTAACGACGACCGGGGACAGTTGATCCCTACTGAAGCTTTCTTT	CASNDDRGQLIPTEAFF
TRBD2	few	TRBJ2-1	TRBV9	TGTGCCAGCAGCCCTAGTAGCGGGCGTTACAATGAGCAGTTCTTC	CASSPSSGRYNEQFF
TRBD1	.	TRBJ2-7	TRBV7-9	TGTGCCAGCAGCTTAGGGACAGGGGGCCTAAACGAGCAGTACTTC	CASSLGTGGLNEQYF
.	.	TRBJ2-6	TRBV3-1	TGTGCCAGCAGCCATAGCTCTGGGGCCAACGTCCTGACTTTC	CASSHSSGANVLTF
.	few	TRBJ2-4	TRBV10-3	TGTGCCATCAGTGAGAGTAGTTCGGGAGAAAAAAACATTCAGTACTTC	CAISESSSGEKNIQYF
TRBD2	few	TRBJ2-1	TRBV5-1	TGCGCCAGCAGCTTGGGTGTGACTAGCGCCCTAAATGAGCAGTTCTTC	CASSLGVTSALNEQFF
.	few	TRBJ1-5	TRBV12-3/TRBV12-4	TGTGCCAGCAGCGCCCATCCAGGCCAGCCCCAGCATTTT	CASSAHPGQPQHF
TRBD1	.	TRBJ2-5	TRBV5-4	TGTGCCAGCAGCTGGGACAGACGTCAAGAGACCCAGTACTTC	CASSWDRRQETQYF
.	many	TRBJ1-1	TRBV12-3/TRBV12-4	TGTGCCAGCAGTTTTGACAGGAACACTGAAGCTTTCTTT	CASSFDRNTEAFF
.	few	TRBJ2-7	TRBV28	TGTGCCAGTCACCAGCTCCTCGGGGACTTCTACGAGCAGTACTTC	CASHQLLGDFYEQYF
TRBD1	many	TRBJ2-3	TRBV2	TGTGCCAGCAGTGGACAGGACAGGGGGCGGACAGATACGCAGTATTTT	CASSGQDRGRTDTQYF
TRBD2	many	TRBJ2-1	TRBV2	TGTGCCAGCAGAATAGCGGGAGGATACAATGAGCAGTTCTTC	CASRIAGGYNEQFF
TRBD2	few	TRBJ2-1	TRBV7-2	TGTGCCAGCGCCAAACTAGCGATCTACAATGAGCAGTTCTTC	CASAKLAIYNEQFF
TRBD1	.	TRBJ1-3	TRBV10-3	TGTGCCATCAGTGATTGGACAGGGGGCCCCTCTGGAAACACCATATATTTT	CAISDWTGGPSGNTIYF
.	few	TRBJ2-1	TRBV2	TGTGCCAGCGAGATCAGCTCCTACAATGAGCAGTTCTTC	CASEISSYNEQFF
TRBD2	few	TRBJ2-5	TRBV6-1	TGTGCCAGCAGTGTATCACGACTAGCGGGGGATTTC	CASSVSRLAGDF
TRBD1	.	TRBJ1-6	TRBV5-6	TGTGCCAGCAGATACAGGGGCGGCAATTCACCCCTCCACTTT	CASRYRGGNSPLHF
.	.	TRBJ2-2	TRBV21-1	TGTGCCAGCAGCAATAAAAGGATCCCCCCGAACACCGGGGAGCTGTTTTTT	CASSNKRIPPNTGELFF
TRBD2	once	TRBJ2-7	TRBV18	TGTGCCAGCTCACCCTTCACTAGCGGGAGCTCCTACGAGCAGTACTTC	CASSPFTSGSSYEQYF
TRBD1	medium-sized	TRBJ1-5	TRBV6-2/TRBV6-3	TGTGCCAGCAGGGACGGGACAGGGGAATTGAAGCCCCAGCATTTT	CASRDGTGELKPQHF